This T cell receptor beta chain is from a study of cytomegalovirus exposure and HLA in healthy donors. In the PCR, 60 Vbeta and 13 Jbeta primers were used. Sequenced by immunoSEQ multiplex PCR; TCRdb stores in-frame clones only, minus some. Here the sample spans 130,000 or so clones, around 77% being singletons. The CDR3 runs 13 residues. The germline V gene encodes CDR1 SGHRS and CDR2 YFSETQ. Trimming removed 6 bases from V and 9 bases from J, with 16 bases in between. The sequenced sample consisted of PBMCs. The receptor comes from a woman aged 55 to 70 in good health and CMV-seronegative. This chain links TRBV5-1 with TRBJ2-1, with D perhaps TRBD2 (5 bases). Here the CDR3 reads CASNIPPEGEQFF. CDR3 in DNA: TGCGCCAGCAACATCCCGCCCGAGGGTGAGCAGTTCTTC. The variable domain in full, completed from reference TRBV5-1 and TRBJ2-1, reads KAGVTQTPRYLIKTRGQQVTLSCSPISGHRSVSWYQQTPGQGLQFLFEYFSETQRNKGNFPGRFSGRQFSNSRSEMNVSTLELGDSALYLCASNIPPEGEQFFGPGTRLTVL.